This T cell receptor beta chain is from a study of early T cells in non-severe SARS-CoV-2 infection. Study overall: Chains were unpaired, as sequencing was done on bulk RNA from unsorted whole blood. Study-level results: The VDJdb matching leaned toward anti-spike CD8 responses and overlooked private and CD4 specificities.

On this clonotype: The antigen is not known.

Attachment of unique molecular identifiers was made to individual cDNA molecules. TCRdb used MiXCR to reprocess the 5' RACE reads, holding one entry per CDR3 protein. The sample has roughly 100,000 distinct CDR3 sequences; over 10% are singletons. Germline CDR1 is SQVTM and CDR2 is ANQGSEA. The CDR3 sequence is 14 residues long. V lost 1 base and J 3 bases, leaving 11 bases between the germline ends. Sequenced input: whole blood. The chain carries TRBV29-1 and TRBJ2-3; D is possibly TRBD1 (5 bases). This clonotype was sampled from an adult who was a healthcare worker with PCR-confirmed SARS-CoV-2 infection or an uninfected control (not recorded which). The CDR3 spells CSVEGGAGTDTQYF. The CDR3 DNA is TGCAGCGTTGAAGGGGGCGCCGGGACAGATACGCAGTATTTT.